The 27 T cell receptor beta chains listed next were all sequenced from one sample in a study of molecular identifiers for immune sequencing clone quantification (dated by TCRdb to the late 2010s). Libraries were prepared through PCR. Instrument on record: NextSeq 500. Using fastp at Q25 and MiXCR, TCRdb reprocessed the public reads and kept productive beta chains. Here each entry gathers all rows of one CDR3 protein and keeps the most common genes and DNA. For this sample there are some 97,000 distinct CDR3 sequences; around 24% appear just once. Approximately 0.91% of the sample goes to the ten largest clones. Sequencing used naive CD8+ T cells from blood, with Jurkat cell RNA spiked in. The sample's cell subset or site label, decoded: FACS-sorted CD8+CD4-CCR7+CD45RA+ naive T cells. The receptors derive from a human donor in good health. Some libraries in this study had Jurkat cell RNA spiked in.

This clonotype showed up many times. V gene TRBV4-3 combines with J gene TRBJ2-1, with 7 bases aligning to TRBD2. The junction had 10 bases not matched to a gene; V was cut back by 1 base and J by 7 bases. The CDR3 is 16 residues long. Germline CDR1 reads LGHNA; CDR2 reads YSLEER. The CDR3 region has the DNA TGCGCCAGCAGCCAAGGGGTGAGCGGGAACTTGAATGAGCAGTTCTTC. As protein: CASSQGVSGNLNEQFF.

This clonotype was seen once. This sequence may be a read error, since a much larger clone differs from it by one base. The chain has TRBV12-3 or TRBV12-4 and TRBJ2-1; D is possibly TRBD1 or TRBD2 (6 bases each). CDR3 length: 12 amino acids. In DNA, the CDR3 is TGTGCCAGCAGGACGGGGGCGGGTGAGCAGCTCTTC. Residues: CASRTGAGEQLF.

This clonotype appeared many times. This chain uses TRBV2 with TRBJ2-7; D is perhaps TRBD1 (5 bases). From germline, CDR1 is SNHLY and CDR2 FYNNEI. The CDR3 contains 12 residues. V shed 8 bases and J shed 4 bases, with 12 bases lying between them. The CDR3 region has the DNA TGTGCCAGCCAGGGTGGGGTTTACGAGCAGTACTTC. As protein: CASQGGVYEQYF.

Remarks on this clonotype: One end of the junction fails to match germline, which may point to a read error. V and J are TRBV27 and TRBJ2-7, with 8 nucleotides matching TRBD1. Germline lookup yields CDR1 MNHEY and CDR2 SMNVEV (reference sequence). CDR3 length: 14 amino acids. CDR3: CDSSPGTGAYEQYF. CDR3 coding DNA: TGTGACAGCAGTCCTGGGACAGGTGCGTACGAGCAGTACTTC.

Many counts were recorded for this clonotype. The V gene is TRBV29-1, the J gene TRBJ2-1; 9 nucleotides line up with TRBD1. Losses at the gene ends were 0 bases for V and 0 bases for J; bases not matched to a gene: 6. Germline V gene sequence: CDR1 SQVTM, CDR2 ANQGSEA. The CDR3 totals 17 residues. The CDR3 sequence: CSVEDFKDRGSYNEQFF. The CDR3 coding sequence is TGCAGCGTTGAAGATTTCAAGGACAGGGGCTCCTACAATGAGCAGTTCTTC.

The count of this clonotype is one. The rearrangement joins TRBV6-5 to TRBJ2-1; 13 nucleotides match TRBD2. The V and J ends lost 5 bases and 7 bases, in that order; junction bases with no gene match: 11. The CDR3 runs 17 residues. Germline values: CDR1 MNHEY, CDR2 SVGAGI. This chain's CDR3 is CASSPTSGGAFQNEQFF. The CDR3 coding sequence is TGTGCCAGCAGTCCTACTAGCGGGGGGGCTTTCCAAAATGAGCAGTTCTTC.

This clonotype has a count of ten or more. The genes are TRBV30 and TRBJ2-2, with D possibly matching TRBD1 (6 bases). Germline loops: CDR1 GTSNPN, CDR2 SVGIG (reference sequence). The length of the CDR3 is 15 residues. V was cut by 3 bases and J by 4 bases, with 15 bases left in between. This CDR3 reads CAWSAQGPGTGELFF. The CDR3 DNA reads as TGTGCCTGGAGCGCACAGGGCCCAGGCACCGGGGAGCTGTTTTTT. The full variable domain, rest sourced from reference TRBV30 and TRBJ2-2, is SQTIHQWPATLVQPVGSPLSLECTVEGTSNPNLYWYRQAAGRGLQLLFYSVGIGQISSEVPQNLSASRPQDRQFILSSKKLLLSDSGFYLCAWSAQGPGTGELFFGEGSRLTVL.

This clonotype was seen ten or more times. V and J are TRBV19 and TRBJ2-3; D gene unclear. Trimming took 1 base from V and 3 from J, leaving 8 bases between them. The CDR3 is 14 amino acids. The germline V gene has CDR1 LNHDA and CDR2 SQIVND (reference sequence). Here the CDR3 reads CASSIVDWTDTQYF. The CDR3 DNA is TGTGCCAGTAGTATAGTTGACTGGACAGATACGCAGTATTTT.

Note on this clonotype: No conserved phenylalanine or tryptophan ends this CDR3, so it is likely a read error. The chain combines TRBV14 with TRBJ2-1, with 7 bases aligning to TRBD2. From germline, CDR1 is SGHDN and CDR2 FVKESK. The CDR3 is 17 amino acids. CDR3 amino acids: CASGQVGGLAASNEQFS. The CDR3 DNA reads TGTGCCAGCGGCCAAGTTGGCGGTCTAGCGGCCTCTAATGAGCAGTTCTCC.

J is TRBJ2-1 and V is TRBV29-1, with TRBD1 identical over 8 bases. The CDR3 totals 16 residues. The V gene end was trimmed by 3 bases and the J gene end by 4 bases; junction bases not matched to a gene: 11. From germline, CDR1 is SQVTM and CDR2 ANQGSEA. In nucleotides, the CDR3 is TGCAGCGTTGAGGGCTTAACAGGGGGTCAATACAATGAGCAGTTCTTC. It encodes CSVEGLTGGQYNEQFF.

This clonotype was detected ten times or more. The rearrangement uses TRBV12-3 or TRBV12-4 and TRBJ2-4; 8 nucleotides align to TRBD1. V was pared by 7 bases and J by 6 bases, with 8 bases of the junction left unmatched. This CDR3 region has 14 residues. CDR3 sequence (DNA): TGTGCCAGCAAAACAACAGGGGGTCCAAACATTCAGTACTTC. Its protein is CASKTTGGPNIQYF.

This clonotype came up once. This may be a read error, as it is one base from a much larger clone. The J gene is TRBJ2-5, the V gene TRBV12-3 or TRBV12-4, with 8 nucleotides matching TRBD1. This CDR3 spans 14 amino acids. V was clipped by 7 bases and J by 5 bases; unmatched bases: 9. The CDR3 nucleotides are TGTGCCAGCAATTATCGGACAGGGCACGAGACCCAGTACTTC. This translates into CASNYRTGHETQYF.

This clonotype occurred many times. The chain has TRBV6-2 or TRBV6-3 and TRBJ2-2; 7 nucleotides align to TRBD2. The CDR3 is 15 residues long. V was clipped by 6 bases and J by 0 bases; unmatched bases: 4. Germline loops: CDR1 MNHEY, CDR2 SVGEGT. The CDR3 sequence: CASRSGASNTGELFF. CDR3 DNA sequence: TGTGCCAGCAGAAGCGGGGCTTCGAACACCGGGGAGCTGTTTTTT.

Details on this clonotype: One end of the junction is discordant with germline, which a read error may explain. In nucleotides, the CDR3 is TGTGCCGTCAGTGGGTCTGGCCGTACCCCCACTTCGGAGACCCAGTACTTC. This gives the protein CAVSGSGRTPTSETQYF. V usage is TRBV10-3 and J usage is TRBJ2-5; D unresolved. CDR1 is ENHRY, CDR2 SYGVKD, per germline. The CDR3 is 17 amino acids.

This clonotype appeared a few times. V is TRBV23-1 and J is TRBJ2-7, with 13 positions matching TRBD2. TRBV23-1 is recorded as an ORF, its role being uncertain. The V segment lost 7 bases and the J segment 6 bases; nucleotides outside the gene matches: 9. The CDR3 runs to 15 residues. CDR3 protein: CASKEGTSGVGEQYF. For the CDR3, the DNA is TGCGCCAGCAAGGAGGGGACTAGCGGGGTAGGCGAGCAGTACTTC.

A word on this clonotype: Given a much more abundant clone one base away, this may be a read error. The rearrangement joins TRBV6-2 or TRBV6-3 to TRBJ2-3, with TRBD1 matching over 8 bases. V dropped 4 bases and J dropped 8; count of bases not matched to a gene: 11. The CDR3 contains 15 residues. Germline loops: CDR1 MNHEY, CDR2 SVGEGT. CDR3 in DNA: TGTGCCAGCAGTTTGCGGGACAGGTTCATAGGTACGCAGTATTTT. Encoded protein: CASSLRDRFIGTQYF.

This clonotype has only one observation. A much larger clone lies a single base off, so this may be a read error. The CDR3 sequence: CASGAGQYENIQYF. DNA of the CDR3: TGTGCCAGCGGGGCTGGACAGTACGAAAACATTCAGTACTTC. V usage is TRBV2 and J usage is TRBJ2-4; TRBD1 might be the D (6 bases). This CDR3 has 14 amino acids. Germline CDR1 and CDR2: SNHLY and FYNNEI. The ends were cut back, 8 bases at V and 5 bases at J, with 16 bases in the middle.

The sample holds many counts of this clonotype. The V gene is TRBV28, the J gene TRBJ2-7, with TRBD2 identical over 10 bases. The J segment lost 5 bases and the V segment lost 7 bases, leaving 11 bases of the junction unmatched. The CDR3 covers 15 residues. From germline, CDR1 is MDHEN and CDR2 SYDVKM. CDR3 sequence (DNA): TGTGCCAGCAAATCCTGGGCTAGCGGGAGAGACGAGCAGTACTTC. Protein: CASKSWASGRDEQYF.

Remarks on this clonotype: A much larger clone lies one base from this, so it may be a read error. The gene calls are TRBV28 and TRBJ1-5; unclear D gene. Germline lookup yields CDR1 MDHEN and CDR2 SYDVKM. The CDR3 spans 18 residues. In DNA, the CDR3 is TGTGCCAGCAGTTCCTCAGTCTTCGGGTGGAAGGGCAATCAGCCCCCGCATTTT. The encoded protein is CASSSSVFGWKGNQPPHF.

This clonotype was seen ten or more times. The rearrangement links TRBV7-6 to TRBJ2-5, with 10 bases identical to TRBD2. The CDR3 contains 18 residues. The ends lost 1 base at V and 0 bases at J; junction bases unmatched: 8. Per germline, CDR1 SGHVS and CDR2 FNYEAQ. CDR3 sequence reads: CASSLVLAGDRYQETQYF. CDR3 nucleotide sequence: TGTGCCAGCAGCTTAGTGCTAGCGGGAGACCGGTACCAAGAGACCCAGTACTTC. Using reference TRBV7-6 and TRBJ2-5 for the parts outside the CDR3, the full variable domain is GAGVSQSPRYKVTKRGQDVALRCDPISGHVSLYWYRQALGQGPEFLTYFNYEAQQDKSGLPNDRFSAERPEGSISTLTIQRTEQRDSAMYRCASSLVLAGDRYQETQYFGPGTRLLVL.

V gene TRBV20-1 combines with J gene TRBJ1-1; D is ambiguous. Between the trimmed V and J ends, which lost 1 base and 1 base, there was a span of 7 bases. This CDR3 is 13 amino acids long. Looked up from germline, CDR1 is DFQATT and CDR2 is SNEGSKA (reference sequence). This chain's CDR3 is CSARGGENTEAFF. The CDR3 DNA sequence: TGCAGTGCTAGAGGTGGGGAGAACACTGAAGCTTTCTTT.

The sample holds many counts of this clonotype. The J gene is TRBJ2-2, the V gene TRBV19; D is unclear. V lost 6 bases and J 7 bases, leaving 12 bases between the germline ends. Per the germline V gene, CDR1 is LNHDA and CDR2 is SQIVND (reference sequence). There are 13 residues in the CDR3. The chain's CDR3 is CASRVLPGGELFF. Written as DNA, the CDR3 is TGTGCCAGTAGGGTCCTTCCAGGCGGGGAGCTGTTTTTT. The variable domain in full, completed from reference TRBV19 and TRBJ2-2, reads DGGITQSPKYLFRKEGQNVTLSCEQNLNHDAMYWYRQDPGQGLRLIYYSQIVNDFQKGDIAEGYSVSREKKESFPLTVTSAQKNPTAFYLCASRVLPGGELFFGEGSRLTVL.

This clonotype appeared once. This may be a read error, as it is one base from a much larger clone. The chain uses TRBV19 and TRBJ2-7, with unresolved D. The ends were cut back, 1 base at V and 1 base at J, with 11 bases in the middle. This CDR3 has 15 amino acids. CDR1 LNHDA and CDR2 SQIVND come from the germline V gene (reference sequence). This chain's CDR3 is CASSIGAVNSYEQYF. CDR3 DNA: TGTGCCAGTAGTATAGGCGCAGTGAATTCCTACGAGCAGTACTTC.

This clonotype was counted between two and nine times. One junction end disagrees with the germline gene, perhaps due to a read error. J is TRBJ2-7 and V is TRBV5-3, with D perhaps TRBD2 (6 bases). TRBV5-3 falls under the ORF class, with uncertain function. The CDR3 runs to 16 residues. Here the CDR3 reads CASSLWRESLRPEQYF. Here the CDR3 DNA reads TGTGCCAGCAGCTTGTGGCGGGAATCATTGCGTCCCGAGCAGTACTTC.

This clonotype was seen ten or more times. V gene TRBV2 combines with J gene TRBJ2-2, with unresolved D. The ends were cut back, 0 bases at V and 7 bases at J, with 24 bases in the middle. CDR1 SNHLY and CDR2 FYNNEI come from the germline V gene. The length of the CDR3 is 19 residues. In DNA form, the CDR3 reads TGTGCCAGCAGTGAAGCGCTTCTTAGCCCCTTACCGGGCGGCGGGGAGCTGTTTTTT. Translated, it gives CASSEALLSPLPGGGELFF. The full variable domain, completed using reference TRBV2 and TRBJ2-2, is EPEVTQTPSHQVTQMGQEVILRCVPISNHLYFYWYRQILGQKVEFLVSFYNNEISEKSEIFDDQFSVERPDGSNFTLKIRSTKLEDSAMYFCASSEALLSPLPGGGELFFGEGSRLTVL.

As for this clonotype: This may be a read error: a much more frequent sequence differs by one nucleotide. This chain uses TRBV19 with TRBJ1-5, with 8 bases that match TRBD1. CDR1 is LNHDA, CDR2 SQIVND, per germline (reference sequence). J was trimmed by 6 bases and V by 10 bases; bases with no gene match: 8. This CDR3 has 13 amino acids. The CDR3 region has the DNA TGTGCCACAGGACAGGGTCTCGGTCAGCCCCAGCATTTT. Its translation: CATGQGLGQPQHF. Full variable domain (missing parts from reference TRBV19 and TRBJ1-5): DGGITQSPKYLFRKEGQNVTLSCEQNLNHDAMYWYRQDPGQGLRLIYYSQIVNDFQKGDIAEGYSVSREKKESFPLTVTSAQKNPTAFYLCATGQGLGQPQHFGDGTRLSIL.

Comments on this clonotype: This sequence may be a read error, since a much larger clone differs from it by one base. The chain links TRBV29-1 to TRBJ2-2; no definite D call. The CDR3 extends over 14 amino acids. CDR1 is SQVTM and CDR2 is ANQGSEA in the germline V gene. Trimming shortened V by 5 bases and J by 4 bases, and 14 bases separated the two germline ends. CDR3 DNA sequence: TGCAGCGTTCTTCGACCCTCAGGCACCGGGGAGCTGTTTTTT. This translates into CSVLRPSGTGELFF.